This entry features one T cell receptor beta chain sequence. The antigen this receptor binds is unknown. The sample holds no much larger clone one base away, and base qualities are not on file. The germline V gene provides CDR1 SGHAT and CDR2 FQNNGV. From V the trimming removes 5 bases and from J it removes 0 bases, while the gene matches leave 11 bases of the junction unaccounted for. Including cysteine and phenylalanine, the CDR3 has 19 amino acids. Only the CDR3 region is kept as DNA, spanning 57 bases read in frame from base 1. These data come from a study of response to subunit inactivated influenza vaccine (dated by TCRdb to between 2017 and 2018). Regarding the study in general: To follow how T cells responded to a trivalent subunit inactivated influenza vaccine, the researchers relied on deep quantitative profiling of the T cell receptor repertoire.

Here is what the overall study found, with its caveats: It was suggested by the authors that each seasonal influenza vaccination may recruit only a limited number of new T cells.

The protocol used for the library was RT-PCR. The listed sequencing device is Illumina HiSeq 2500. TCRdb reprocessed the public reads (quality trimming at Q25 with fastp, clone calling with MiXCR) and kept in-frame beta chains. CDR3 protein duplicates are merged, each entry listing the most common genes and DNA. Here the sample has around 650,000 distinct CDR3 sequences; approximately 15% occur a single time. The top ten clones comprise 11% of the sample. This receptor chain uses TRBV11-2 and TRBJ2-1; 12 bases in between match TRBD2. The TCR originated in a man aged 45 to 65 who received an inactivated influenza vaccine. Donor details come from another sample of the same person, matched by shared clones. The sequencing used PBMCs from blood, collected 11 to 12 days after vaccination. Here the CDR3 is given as CASSLRNGLAGNSYNEQFF. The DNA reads TGTGCCAGCAGCCTTCGTAACGGACTAGCGGGGAACTCCTACAATGAGCAGTTCTTC.